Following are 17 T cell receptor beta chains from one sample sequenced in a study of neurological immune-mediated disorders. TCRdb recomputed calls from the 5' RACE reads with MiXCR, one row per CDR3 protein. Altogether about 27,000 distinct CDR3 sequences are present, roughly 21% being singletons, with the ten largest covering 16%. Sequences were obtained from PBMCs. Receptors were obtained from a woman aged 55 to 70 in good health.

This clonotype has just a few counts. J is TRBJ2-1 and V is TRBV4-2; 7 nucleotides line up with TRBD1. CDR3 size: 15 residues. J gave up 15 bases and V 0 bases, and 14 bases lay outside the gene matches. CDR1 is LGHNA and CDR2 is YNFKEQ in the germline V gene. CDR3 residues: CASSQEEDRTSGPFF. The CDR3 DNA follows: TGTGCCAGCAGCCAAGAGGAGGACAGGACCTCGGGGCCGTTCTTC.

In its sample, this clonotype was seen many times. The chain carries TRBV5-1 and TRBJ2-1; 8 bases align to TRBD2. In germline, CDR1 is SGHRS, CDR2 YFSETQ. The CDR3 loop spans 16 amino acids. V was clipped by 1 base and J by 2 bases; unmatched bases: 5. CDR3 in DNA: TGCGCCAGCAGCTTGATTCCAGCGGGGGCCTACAATGAGCAGTTCTTC. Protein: CASSLIPAGAYNEQFF. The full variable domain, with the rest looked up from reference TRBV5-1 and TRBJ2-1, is KAGVTQTPRYLIKTRGQQVTLSCSPISGHRSVSWYQQTPGQGLQFLFEYFSETQRNKGNFPGRFSGRQFSNSRSEMNVSTLELGDSALYLCASSLIPAGAYNEQFFGPGTRLTVL.

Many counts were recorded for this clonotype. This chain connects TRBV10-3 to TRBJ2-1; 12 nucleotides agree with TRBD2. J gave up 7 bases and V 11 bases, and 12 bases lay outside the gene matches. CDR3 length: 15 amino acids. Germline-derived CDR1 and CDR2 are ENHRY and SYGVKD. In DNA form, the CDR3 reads TGTGCCGTACGGGAACTAGCGGGGGGACCTAATGAGCAGTTCTTC. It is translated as CAVRELAGGPNEQFF.

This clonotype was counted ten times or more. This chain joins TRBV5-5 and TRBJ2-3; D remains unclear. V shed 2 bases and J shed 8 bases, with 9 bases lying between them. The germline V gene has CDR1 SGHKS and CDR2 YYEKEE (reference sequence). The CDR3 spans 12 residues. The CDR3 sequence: CASSLSMGTQYF. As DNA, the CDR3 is TGTGCCAGCAGCTTATCAATGGGTACGCAGTATTTT.

DNA of the CDR3: TGTGCCAGTACAGAGGGACTAGTAGGCCACGAGCAGTACTTC. This translates into CASTEGLVGHEQYF. The V gene is TRBV19, the J gene TRBJ2-7, with 8 positions matching TRBD2. J gave up 5 bases and V 7 bases, and 10 bases lay outside the gene matches. The CDR3 is 14 amino acids. CDR1 and CDR2 from the germline V gene are LNHDA and SQIVND (reference sequence).

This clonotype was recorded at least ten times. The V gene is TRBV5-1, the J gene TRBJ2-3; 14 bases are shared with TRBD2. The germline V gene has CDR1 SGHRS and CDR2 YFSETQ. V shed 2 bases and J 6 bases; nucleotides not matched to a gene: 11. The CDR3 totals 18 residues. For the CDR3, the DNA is TGCGCCAGCAGCTTAGGACTAGCGGGAGGACGCCGTGCGGATACGCAGTATTTT. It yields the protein CASSLGLAGGRRADTQYF.

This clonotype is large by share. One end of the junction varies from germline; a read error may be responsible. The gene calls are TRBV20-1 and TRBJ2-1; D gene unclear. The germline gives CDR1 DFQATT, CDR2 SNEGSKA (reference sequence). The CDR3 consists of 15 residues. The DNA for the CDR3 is TGCAGTGCTGGAGATCCCAGTATTTCCTACAATGAGCAGTTCTTC. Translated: CSAGDPSISYNEQFF.

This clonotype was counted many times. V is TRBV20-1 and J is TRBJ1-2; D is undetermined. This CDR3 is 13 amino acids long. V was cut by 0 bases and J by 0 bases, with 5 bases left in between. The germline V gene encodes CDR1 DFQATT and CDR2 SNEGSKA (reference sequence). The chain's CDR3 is CSARDRSNYGYTF. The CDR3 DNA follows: TGCAGTGCTAGAGACAGATCTAACTATGGCTACACCTTC.

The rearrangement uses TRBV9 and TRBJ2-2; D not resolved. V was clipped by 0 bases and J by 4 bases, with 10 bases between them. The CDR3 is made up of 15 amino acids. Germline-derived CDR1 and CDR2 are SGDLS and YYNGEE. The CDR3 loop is CASSVAPGSTGELFF. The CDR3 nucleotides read TGTGCCAGCAGCGTAGCCCCAGGTAGCACCGGGGAGCTGTTTTTT.

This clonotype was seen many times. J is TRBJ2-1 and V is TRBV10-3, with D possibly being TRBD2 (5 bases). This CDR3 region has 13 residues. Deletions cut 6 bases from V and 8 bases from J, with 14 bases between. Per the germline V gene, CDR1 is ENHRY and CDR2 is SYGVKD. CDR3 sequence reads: CAIRRGLVDEQFF. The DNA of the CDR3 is TGTGCCATCAGGAGAGGGCTAGTGGATGAGCAGTTCTTC.

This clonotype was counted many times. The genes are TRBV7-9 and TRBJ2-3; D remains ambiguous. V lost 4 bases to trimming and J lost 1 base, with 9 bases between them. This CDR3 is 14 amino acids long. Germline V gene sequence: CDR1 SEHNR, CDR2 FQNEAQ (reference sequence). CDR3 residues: CASSWGSGTDTQYF. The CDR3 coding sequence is TGTGCCAGCAGCTGGGGAAGCGGCACAGATACGCAGTATTTT.

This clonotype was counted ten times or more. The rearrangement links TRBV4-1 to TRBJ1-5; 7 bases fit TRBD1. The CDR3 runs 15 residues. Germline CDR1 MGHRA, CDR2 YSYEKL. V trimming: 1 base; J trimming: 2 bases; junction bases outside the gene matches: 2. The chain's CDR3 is CASSQGGGGNQPQHF. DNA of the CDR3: TGCGCCAGCAGCCAAGGAGGGGGCGGCAATCAGCCCCAGCATTTT.

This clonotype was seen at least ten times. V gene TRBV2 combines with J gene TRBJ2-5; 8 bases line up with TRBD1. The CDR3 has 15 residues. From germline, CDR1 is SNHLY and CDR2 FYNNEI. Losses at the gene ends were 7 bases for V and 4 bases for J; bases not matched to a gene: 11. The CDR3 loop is CASTTGQGGGETQYF. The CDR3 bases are TGTGCCAGCACCACCGGACAGGGCGGCGGAGAGACCCAGTACTTC.

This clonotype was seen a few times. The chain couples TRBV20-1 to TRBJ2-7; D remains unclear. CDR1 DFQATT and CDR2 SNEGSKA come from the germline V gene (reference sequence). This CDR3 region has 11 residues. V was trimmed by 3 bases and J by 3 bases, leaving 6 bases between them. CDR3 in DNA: TGCAGTGCTAGTTATATCTACGAGCAGTACTTC. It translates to CSASYIYEQYF.

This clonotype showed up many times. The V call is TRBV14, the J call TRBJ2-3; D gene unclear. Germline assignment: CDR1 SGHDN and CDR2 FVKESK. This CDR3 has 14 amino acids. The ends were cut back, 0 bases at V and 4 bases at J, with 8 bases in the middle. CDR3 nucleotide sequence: TGTGCCAGCAGCCAAGACAAGGGTGCAGATACGCAGTATTTT. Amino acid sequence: CASSQDKGADTQYF.

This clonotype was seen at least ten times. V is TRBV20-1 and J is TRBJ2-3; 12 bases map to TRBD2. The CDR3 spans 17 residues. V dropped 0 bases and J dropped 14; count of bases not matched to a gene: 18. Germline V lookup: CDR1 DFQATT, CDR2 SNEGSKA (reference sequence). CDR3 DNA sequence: TGCAGTGCTAGAGATCTTAGACTAGCGGGAGCGCTTCCTCAAAGGTATTTT. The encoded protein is CSARDLRLAGALPQRYF.

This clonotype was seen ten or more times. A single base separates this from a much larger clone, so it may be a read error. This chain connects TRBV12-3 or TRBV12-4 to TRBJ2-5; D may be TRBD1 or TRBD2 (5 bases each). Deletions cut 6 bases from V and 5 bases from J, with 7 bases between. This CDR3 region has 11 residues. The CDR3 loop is CASRWGETQYF. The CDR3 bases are TGTGCCAGCAGGTGGGGGGAGACCCAGTACTTC.